Each of the 20 T cell receptor beta chains below was sequenced from the same sample in a study of T-cell memory formation after mild COVID-19. TCRdb reprocessed the 5' RACE reads via MiXCR and lists one record per CDR3 protein. The data show 250,000 to 350,000 distinct CDR3 sequences, 13% to 15% seen once. Sequenced sample: PBMCs or a T cell subset sorted from them (not recorded which). Source of these receptors: a man between 18 and 29 years old who had mild COVID-19 (a few samples of this study predate the infection). Cell type and time point are not known.

This clonotype was seen only a few times. V is TRBV5-1 and J is TRBJ2-6; 12 bases are a match to TRBD1. Germline loops: CDR1 SGHRS, CDR2 YFSETQ. V gave up 9 bases and J gave up 2 bases; unmatched junction bases: 12. The CDR3 is 18 residues long. CDR3 nucleotide sequence: TGCGCCACCCGACCCCCGGGACAGGGGGCAACTGGGGCCAACGTCCTGACTTTC. Protein product: CATRPPGQGATGANVLTF. The full variable domain, with the rest looked up from reference TRBV5-1 and TRBJ2-6, is KAGVTQTPRYLIKTRGQQVTLSCSPISGHRSVSWYQQTPGQGLQFLFEYFSETQRNKGNFPGRFSGRQFSNSRSEMNVSTLELGDSALYLCATRPPGQGATGANVLTFGAGSRLTVL.

This clonotype was observed a handful of times. The chain joins TRBV27 to TRBJ2-5; TRBD1 or TRBD2 may be the D gene (6 bases each). The CDR3 totals 16 residues. The germline gives CDR1 MNHEY, CDR2 SMNVEV (reference sequence). Between the trimmed V and J ends, which lost 6 bases and 2 bases, there was a span of 19 bases. This chain's CDR3 is CASSPLGGNEQETQYF. CDR3 coding DNA: TGTGCCAGCAGCCCCTTAGGGGGGAACGAGCAAGAGACCCAGTACTTC.

This clonotype has only a few counts. This sequence joins TRBV9 and TRBJ2-7; 7 bases are shared with TRBD1. This CDR3 is 16 amino acids long. In germline, CDR1 is SGDLS, CDR2 YYNGEE. The V and J ends lost 0 bases and 2 bases, in that order; junction bases with no gene match: 8. CDR3 in DNA: TGTGCCAGCAGCGTAGGCCCGGGACAGCGAACCTACGAGCAGTACGTC. This gives the protein CASSVGPGQRTYEQYV.

V usage is TRBV5-1 and J usage is TRBJ2-1; 7 nucleotides match TRBD1. Germline V gives CDR1 SGHRS, CDR2 YFSETQ. Trimming cost V 4 bases and J 3 bases; bases outside gene matches: 10. The CDR3 length is 16 residues. The CDR3 nucleotides read TGCGCCAGCAGCCCTCTCCGACAGGGCTACTACAATGAGCAGTTCTTC. It codes for CASSPLRQGYYNEQFF.

The chain couples TRBV4-1 to TRBJ2-4; TRBD2 matches 8 bases. Germline loops: CDR1 MGHRA, CDR2 YSYEKL. CDR3 size: 16 residues. The V gene end was trimmed by 5 bases and the J gene end by 0 bases; junction bases not matched to a gene: 6. CDR3 sequence: CASSKTSALAKNIQYF. CDR3 DNA: TGCGCCAGCAGCAAGACTAGCGCTCTAGCCAAAAACATTCAGTACTTC.

The genes are TRBV7-9 and TRBJ2-7; D ambiguous. CDR1 is SEHNR and CDR2 is FQNEAQ in the germline V gene (reference sequence). The CDR3 has 15 amino acids. V lost 6 bases and J 5 bases, leaving 20 bases between the germline ends. In DNA form, the CDR3 reads TGTGCCAGCAGTTCATGGGCCGTGACAATCGACGAGCAGTACTTC. This translates into CASSSWAVTIDEQYF.

This clonotype was detected a few times. The CDR3, as DNA: TGTGCCAGCAGCTTGACACCGATCTCCTACAATGAGCAGTTCTTC. Amino acids: CASSLTPISYNEQFF. This sequence joins TRBV7-2 and TRBJ2-1; D unclear. Trimming took 3 bases from V and 0 from J, leaving 9 bases between them. The CDR3 length is 15 residues. Germline V gives CDR1 SGHTA, CDR2 FQGNSA.

This clonotype was observed many times. This chain joins TRBV12-3 or TRBV12-4 and TRBJ1-2; perhaps TRBD1 as D (5 bases). The CDR3 loop spans 13 amino acids. V dropped 8 bases and J dropped 1 base, with 11 bases sitting between them. CDR3 nucleotide sequence: TGTGCCAGCTCCGGGACGCATAACTATGGCTACACCTTC. Its protein is CASSGTHNYGYTF.

The chain is built from TRBV5-1 and TRBJ2-1; D call uncertain. CDR1 SGHRS and CDR2 YFSETQ come from the germline V gene. This CDR3 region has 13 residues. With 2 bases removed from V and 8 bases from J, the gap between germline ends came to 11 bases. Written as DNA, the CDR3 is TGCGCCAGCAGCTTCTTTCTGGGCGATGAGCAGTTCTTC. Translating it yields CASSFFLGDEQFF.

The chain uses TRBV15 and TRBJ2-2; 9 bases are a match to TRBD1. Germline CDR1 LNHNV, CDR2 YYDKDF (reference sequence). With V trimmed by 8 bases and J by 6 bases, 10 bases remained unmatched. This CDR3 region has 15 residues. CDR3 in amino acids: CATGPRDRAAGELFF. The CDR3 DNA is TGTGCCACCGGGCCCCGGGACAGGGCGGCCGGGGAGCTGTTTTTT. The full variable domain, completed using reference TRBV15 and TRBJ2-2, is DAMVIQNPRYQVTQFGKPVTLSCSQTLNHNVMYWYQQKSSQAPKLLFHYYDKDFNNEADTPDNFQSRRPNTSFCFLDIRSPGLGDTAMYLCATGPRDRAAGELFFGEGSRLTVL.

The rearrangement links TRBV24-1 to TRBJ2-1; possibly TRBD1 for D (6 bases). The V end was cut by 4 bases, the J end by 8 bases, with 20 bases between. There are 16 residues in the CDR3. Germline lookup yields CDR1 KGHDR and CDR2 SFDVKD. CDR3 protein: CATSDLRDRLGHEQFF. In nucleotides, the CDR3 is TGTGCCACCAGTGACCTCCGCGACAGGCTTGGCCATGAGCAGTTCTTC.

The chain links TRBV7-2 to TRBJ2-3, with 12 bases aligning to TRBD2. Germline V gene lookup returns CDR1 SGHTA and CDR2 FQGNSA. The trim removed 5 bases at V and 2 bases at J, leaving 5 bases unmatched. CDR3 length equals 16 residues. The CDR3 coding sequence is TGTGCCAGCAGCCTCGCTAGCGGGGGGGCCACAGATACGCAGTATTTT. Its protein is CASSLASGGATDTQYF.

This clonotype has just a few counts. The CDR3 DNA is TGTGCCAGCAGCCAAGACTACAGCGATGGGACCCAGTACTTC. Its translation is CASSQDYSDGTQYF. This sequence joins TRBV4-2 and TRBJ2-5, with D hard to call. V was shortened by 0 bases and J by 7 bases, with 12 bases between the two germline ends. Germline V gene sequence: CDR1 LGHNA, CDR2 YNFKEQ. The CDR3 is 14 amino acids.

This clonotype was observed a few times. V and J are TRBV11-3 and TRBJ1-5, with 8 bases fitting TRBD1. The V and J ends lost 5 bases and 6 bases, in that order; junction bases with no gene match: 9. CDR3 length: 15 residues. Germline loops: CDR1 SGHNT, CDR2 YENEEA. The CDR3 is CASSRPSGGTQPQHF. The CDR3 DNA follows: TGTGCCAGCAGCCGCCCCTCAGGGGGCACTCAGCCCCAGCATTTT.

This clonotype was picked up a small number of times. This rearrangement joins TRBV9 to TRBJ2-7, with 8 bases fitting TRBD2. Trimming cost V 4 bases and J 4 bases; bases outside gene matches: 10. CDR1 and CDR2 from the germline V gene are SGDLS and YYNGEE. The CDR3 is made up of 15 amino acids. CDR3 protein: CASSPSGGGPYEQYF. Written as DNA, the CDR3 is TGTGCCAGCAGCCCTTCCGGGGGGGGCCCTTACGAGCAGTACTTC. Combining the CDR3 with reference TRBV9 and TRBJ2-7 gives the whole variable domain DSGVTQTPKHLITATGQRVTLRCSPRSGDLSVYWYQQSLDQGLQFLIQYYNGEERAKGNILERFSAQQFPDLHSELNLSSLELGDSALYFCASSPSGGGPYEQYFGPGTRLTVT.

This clonotype was seen many times. This CDR3 reads CSVVPPPSTDTQYF. CDR3 coding DNA: TGCAGCGTTGTTCCCCCACCTAGCACAGATACGCAGTATTTT. V gene TRBV29-1 combines with J gene TRBJ2-3; the D is unclear. Germline CDR1 reads SQVTM; CDR2 reads ANQGSEA. The CDR3 is 14 residues long. The germline V and J ends were trimmed by 4 bases and 0 bases, with 11 bases remaining between them.

The V gene is TRBV7-2, the J gene TRBJ2-5; unclear D gene. The CDR3 runs to 13 residues. Germline V lookup: CDR1 SGHTA, CDR2 FQGNSA. Trimming stripped 2 bases from V and 3 bases from J, with 7 bases between. This CDR3 is CASSLRYEETQYF. The DNA for the CDR3 is TGTGCCAGCAGCTTACGTTACGAAGAGACCCAGTACTTC.

The table lists this clonotype with a few counts. The chain links TRBV6-5 to TRBJ2-7; D call uncertain. CDR3 length: 14 amino acids. V lost 6 bases, J lost 8 bases, and 20 bases lay in between. Germline V gene data show CDR1 as MNHEY and CDR2 as SVGAGI. The CDR3 loop reads CASSDGRSLLKQYF. The CDR3 region has the DNA TGTGCCAGCAGCGACGGAAGGAGCCTTTTAAAGCAGTACTTC.

This chain uses TRBV4-1 with TRBJ2-7; the D is unclear. Germline CDR1 MGHRA, CDR2 YSYEKL. The V end lost 4 bases, the J end lost 6 bases, and 16 bases lay between the germline ends. The CDR3 runs to 14 residues. This CDR3 is CASSRELVGREQYF. The CDR3 DNA follows: TGCGCCAGCAGCCGCGAACTCGTAGGGCGCGAGCAGTACTTC.

This clonotype occurred many times. The chain employs TRBV5-6 and TRBJ2-3; D unresolved. V lost 4 bases to trimming and J lost 0 bases, with 12 bases between them. Germline V lookup: CDR1 SGHDT, CDR2 YYEEEE. CDR3 length: 15 residues. CDR3 region: CASSLEPSSTDTQYF. CDR3 nucleotide sequence: TGTGCCAGCAGCCTTGAACCCTCTAGCACAGATACGCAGTATTTT.